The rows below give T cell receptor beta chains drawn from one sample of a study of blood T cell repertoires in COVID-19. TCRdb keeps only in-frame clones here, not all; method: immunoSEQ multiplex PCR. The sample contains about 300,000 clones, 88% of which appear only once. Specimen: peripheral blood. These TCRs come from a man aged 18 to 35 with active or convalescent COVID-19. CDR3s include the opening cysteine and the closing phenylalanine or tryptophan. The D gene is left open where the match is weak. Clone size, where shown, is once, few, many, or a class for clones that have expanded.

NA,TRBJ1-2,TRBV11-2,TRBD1,TGTGCCAGCAGCTTTGACAGGGGCCCTTATGGCTACACCTTC,CASSFDRGPYGYTF
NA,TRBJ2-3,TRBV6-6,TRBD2,TGTGCCACCTCTACGGGGGCGGGGGGGGTAGATACGCAGTATTTT,CATSTGAGGVDTQYF
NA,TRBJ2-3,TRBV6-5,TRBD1,TGTGCCAGCAGTTACTCGACAGGGGGCCCAGATACGCAGTATTTT,CASSYSTGGPDTQYF
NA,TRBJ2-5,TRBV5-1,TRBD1,TGCGCCAGCAGCTCAAGGACAGGGGGCGGCGAGACCCAGTACTTC,CASSSRTGGGETQYF
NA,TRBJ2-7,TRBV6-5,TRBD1,TGTGCCAGCAGTTACTCGAGCCGACAGGGGGCCTCCGAGCAGTACTTC,CASSYSSRQGASEQYF
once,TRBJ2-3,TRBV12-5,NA,TGTGCTAGTGGCCCCGGACAGGGAGGGGATACGCAGTATTTT,CASGPGQGGDTQYF
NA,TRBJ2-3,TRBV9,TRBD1,TGTGCCAGCAGCGCCCCTGGACAGGGCCCACAAGATACGCAGTATTTT,CASSAPGQGPQDTQYF
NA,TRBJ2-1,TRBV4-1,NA,TGCGCCAGCAGCCAAGTGGGGGGGACAAGGGCCATTGAGCAGTTCTTC,CASSQVGGTRAIEQFF
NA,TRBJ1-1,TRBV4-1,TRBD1,TGCGCCAGCAGCCAGCGGACAGGACAGAACACTGAAGCTTTCTTT,CASSQRTGQNTEAFF
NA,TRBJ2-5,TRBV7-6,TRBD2,TGTGCCAGCAGCTTTAGCGGGGGTAATCAAGAGACCCAGTACTTC,CASSFSGGNQETQYF
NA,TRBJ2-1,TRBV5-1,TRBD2,TGCGCCAGCAGCTTGGCGTATGGGACTAGCGGGACCTACAATGAGCAGTTCTTC,CASSLAYGTSGTYNEQFF
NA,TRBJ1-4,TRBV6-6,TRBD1,TGTGCCAGCAGTAACCAGGACAGGGGAGAAGAAAAACTGTTTTTT,CASSNQDRGEEKLFF
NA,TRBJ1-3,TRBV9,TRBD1,TGTGCCAGCAGCGTAGCAAAAACAGGGGACGCCGGGGGAAACACCATATATTTT,CASSVAKTGDAGGNTIYF
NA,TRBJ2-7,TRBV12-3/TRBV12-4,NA,TGTGCCAGCGGGGAGGAGGGATACTACGAGCAGTACTTC,CASGEEGYYEQYF
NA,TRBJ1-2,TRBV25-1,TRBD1,TGTGCCAGCAGTGTCCGGGACAGGGGGGTCTTTGGCTACACCTTC,CASSVRDRGVFGYTF
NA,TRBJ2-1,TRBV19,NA,TGTGCCAGTAGTATTTGGAGGGTTCGCAATGAGCAGTTCTTC,CASSIWRVRNEQFF
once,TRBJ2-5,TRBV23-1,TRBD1,TGCGCCAGCAGTCAAGAGGACAGGGGTTCCCAAGAGACCCAGTACTTC,CASSQEDRGSQETQYF
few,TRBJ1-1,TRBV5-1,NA,TGCGCCAGCAGCATAGGACAGCCGAACACTGAAGCTTTCTTT,CASSIGQPNTEAFF
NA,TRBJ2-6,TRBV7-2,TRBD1,TGTGCCAGCAGCGGGACAGTTGGCTCTGGGGCCAACGTCCTGACTTTC,CASSGTVGSGANVLTF
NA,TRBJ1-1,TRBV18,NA,TGTGCCAGCTCACCCCCGGGGGACACTGAAGCTTTCTTT,CASSPPGDTEAFF
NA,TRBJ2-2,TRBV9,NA,TGTGCCAGCAGCGTAGCTGGCGGGGTCGGTGGCGGGGAGCTGTTTTTT,CASSVAGGVGGGELFF
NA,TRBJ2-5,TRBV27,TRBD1,TGTGCCAGCAGTTTAAGGGGGACAGGGGGCTTATCGGCCCAGTACTTC,CASSLRGTGGLSAQYF
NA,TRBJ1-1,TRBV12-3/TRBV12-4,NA,TGTGCCAGCAGTCCCGGGGGGACTGAAGCTTTCTTT,CASSPGGTEAFF
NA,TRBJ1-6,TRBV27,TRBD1,TGTGCCAGCACCTCAACACAGGGGGCTTTTACCCTATATTCACCCCTCCACTTT,CASTSTQGAFTLYSPLHF
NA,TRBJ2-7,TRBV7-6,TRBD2,TGTGCCAGCAGCCCCGGGACTAGCGGGACCTACGAGCAGTACTTC,CASSPGTSGTYEQYF
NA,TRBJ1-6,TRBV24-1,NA,TGTGCCACCAGTGATCTAAACCCCGGGGGCTCCTATAATTCACCCCTCCACTTT,CATSDLNPGGSYNSPLHF
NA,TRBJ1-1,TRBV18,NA,TGTGCCAGCTCACTCTCAAGGGGGAACACTGAAGCTTTCTTT,CASSLSRGNTEAFF
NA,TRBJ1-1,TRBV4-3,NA,TGCGCCAGCAGCCGCGTCGGACAGCTCACTGAAGCTTTCTTT,CASSRVGQLTEAFF